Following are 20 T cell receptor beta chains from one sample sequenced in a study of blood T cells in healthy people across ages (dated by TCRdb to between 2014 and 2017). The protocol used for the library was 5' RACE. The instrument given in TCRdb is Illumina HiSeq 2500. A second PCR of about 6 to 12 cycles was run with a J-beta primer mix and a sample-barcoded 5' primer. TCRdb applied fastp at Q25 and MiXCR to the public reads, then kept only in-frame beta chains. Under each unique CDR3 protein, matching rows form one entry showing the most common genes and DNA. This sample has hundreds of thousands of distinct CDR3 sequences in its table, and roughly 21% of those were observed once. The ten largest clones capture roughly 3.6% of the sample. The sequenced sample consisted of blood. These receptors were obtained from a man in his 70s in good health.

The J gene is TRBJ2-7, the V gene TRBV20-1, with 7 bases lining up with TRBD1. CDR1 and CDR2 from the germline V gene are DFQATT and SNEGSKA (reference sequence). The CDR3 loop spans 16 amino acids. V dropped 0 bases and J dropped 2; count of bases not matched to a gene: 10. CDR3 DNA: TGCAGTGCTAGAGATCTGGGACAGCCTCCCGCCTACGAGCAGTACTTC. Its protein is CSARDLGQPPAYEQYF.

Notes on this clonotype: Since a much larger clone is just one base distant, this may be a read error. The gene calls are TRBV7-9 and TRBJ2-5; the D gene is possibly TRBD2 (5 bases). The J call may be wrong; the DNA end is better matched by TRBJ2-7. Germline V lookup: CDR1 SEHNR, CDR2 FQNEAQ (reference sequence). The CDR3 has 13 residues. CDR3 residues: CTSSNPGSDEQYF. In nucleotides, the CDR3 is TGTACCAGCAGTAATCCGGGGTCCGACGAGCAGTACTTC.

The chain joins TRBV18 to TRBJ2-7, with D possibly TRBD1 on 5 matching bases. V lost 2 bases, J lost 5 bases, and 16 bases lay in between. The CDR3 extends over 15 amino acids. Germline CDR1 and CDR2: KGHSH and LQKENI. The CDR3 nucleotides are TGTGCCAGCTCACCATTCCCGGGCCAGGGCCACGAGCAGTACTTC. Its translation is CASSPFPGQGHEQYF.

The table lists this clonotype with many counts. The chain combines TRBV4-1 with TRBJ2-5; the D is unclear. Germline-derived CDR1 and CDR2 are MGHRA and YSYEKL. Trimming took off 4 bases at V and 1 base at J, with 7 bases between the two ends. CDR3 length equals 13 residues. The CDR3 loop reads CASSRLLQETQYF. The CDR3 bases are TGCGCCAGCAGCCGGCTCCTCCAAGAGACCCAGTACTTC.

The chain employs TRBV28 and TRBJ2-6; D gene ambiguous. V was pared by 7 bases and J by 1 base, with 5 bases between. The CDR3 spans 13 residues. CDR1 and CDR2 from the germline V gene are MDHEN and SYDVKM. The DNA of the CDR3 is TGTGCCAGCATCAAGTCTGGGGCCAACGTCCTGACTTTC. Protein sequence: CASIKSGANVLTF. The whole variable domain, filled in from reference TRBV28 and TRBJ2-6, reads DVKVTQSSRYLVKRTGEKVFLECVQDMDHENMFWYRQDPGLGLRLIYFSYDVKMKEKGDIPEGYSVSREKKERFSLILESASTNQTSMYLCASIKSGANVLTFGAGSRLTVL.

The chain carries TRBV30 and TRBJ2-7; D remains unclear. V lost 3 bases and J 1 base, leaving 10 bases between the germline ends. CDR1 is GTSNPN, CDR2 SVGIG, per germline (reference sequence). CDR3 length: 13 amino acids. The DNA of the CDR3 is TGTGCCTGGAGCCAGAGTTTTTCCTACGAGCAGTACTTC. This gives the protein CAWSQSFSYEQYF.

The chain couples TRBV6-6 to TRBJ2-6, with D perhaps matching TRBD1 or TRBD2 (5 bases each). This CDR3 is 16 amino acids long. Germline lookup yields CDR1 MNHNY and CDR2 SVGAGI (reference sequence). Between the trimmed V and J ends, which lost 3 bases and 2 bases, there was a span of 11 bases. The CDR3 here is CASSYTGTAGANVLTF. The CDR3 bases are TGTGCCAGCAGTTATACCGGGACGGCTGGGGCCAACGTCCTGACTTTC.

The CDR3 sequence is CSVEDLAFNEQFF. The CDR3 DNA follows: TGCAGCGTTGAAGATCTGGCTTTCAATGAGCAGTTCTTC. The chain employs TRBV29-1 and TRBJ2-1; D remains unclear. V was cut by 0 bases and J by 6 bases, with 9 bases left in between. This CDR3 spans 13 amino acids. Germline V CDR1 and CDR2: SQVTM, ANQGSEA.

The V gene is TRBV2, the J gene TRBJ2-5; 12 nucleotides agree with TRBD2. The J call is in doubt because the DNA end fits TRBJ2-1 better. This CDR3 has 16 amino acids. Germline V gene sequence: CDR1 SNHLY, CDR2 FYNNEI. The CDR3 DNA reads TGTGCCAGCCTAAAGGGACTAGCGGGCCGCTACAATGAGCAGTTCTTC. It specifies CASLKGLAGRYNEQFF.

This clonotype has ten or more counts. The CDR3 sequence is CASSLTGNYGNTIYF. The CDR3 coding sequence is TGCGCCAGCAGCTTAACCGGGAATTATGGAAACACCATATATTTT. The rearrangement uses TRBV5-1 and TRBJ1-3; D gene unclear. This CDR3 contains 15 residues. Germline V CDR1 and CDR2: SGHRS, YFSETQ. Trimming cost V 2 bases and J 3 bases, with 12 bases left between them.

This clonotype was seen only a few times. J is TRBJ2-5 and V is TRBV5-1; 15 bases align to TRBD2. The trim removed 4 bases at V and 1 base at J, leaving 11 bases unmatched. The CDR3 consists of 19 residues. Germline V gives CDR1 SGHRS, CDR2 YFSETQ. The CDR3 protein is CASSGGLAGGLRTQETQYF. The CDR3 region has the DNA TGCGCCAGCAGCGGGGGACTAGCGGGAGGTCTGAGGACCCAAGAGACCCAGTACTTC.

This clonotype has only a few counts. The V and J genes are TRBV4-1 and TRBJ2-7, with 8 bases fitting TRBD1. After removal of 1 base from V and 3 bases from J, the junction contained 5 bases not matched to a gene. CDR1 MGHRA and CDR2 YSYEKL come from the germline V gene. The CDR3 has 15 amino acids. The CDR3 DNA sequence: TGCGCCAGCAGCCAAGGAGGGGACAGGAGCTACGAGCAGTACTTC. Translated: CASSQGGDRSYEQYF.

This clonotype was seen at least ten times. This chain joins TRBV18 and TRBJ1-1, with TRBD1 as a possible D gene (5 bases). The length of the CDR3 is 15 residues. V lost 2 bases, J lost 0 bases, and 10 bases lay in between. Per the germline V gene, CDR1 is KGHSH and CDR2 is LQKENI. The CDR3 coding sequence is TGTGCCAGCTCACCAAGGGCAGGGATGAACACTGAAGCTTTCTTT. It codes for CASSPRAGMNTEAFF.

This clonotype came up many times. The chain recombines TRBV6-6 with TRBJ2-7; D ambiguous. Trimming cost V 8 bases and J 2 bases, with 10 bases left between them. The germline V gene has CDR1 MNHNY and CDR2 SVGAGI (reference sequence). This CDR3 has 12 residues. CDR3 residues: CASGPSTYEQYF. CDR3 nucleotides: TGTGCCAGCGGCCCGAGCACCTACGAGCAGTACTTC.

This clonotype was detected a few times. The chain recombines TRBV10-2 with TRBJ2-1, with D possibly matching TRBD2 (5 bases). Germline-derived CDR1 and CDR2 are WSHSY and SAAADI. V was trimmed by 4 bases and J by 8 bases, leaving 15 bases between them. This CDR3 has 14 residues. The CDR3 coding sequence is TGCGCCAGCAGTGGCGGACTTCCTAACGATGAGCAGTTCTTC. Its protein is CASSGGLPNDEQFF.

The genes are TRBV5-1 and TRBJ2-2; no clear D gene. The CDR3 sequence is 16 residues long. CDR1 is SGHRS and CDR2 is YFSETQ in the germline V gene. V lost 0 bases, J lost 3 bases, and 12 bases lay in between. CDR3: CASSLVGFSDTGELFF. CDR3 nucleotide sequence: TGCGCCAGCAGCTTGGTTGGTTTCTCCGACACCGGGGAGCTGTTTTTT.

The CDR3 protein is CATSRDGGNQETQYF. The CDR3 bases are TGTGCCACCAGCAGAGACGGAGGAAACCAAGAGACCCAGTACTTC. The genes are TRBV15 and TRBJ2-5; possibly TRBD2 for D (5 bases). This CDR3 comprises 15 residues. V was shortened by 0 bases and J by 0 bases, with 8 bases between the two germline ends. Germline V gene lookup returns CDR1 LNHNV and CDR2 YYDKDF (reference sequence).

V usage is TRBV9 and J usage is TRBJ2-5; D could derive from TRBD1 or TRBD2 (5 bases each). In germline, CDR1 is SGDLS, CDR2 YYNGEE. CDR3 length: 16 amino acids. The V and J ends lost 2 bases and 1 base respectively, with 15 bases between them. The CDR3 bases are TGTGCCAGCAGCGTCTCAGGGAGCCGGGGCCAAGAGACCCAGTACTTC. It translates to CASSVSGSRGQETQYF.

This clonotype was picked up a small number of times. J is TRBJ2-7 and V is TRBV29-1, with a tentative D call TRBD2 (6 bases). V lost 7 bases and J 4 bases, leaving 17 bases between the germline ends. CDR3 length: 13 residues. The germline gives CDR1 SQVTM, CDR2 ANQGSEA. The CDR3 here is CSARSATSYEQYF. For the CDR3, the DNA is TGCAGCGCCCGCTCTGCGACTAGTTACGAGCAGTACTTC.

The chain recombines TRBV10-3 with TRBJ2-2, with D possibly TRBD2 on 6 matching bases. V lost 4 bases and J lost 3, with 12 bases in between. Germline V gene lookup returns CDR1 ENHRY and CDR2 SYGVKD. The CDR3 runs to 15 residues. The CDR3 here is CAISGGRDDTGELFF. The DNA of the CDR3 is TGTGCCATCAGTGGTGGGCGGGATGACACCGGGGAGCTGTTTTTT.